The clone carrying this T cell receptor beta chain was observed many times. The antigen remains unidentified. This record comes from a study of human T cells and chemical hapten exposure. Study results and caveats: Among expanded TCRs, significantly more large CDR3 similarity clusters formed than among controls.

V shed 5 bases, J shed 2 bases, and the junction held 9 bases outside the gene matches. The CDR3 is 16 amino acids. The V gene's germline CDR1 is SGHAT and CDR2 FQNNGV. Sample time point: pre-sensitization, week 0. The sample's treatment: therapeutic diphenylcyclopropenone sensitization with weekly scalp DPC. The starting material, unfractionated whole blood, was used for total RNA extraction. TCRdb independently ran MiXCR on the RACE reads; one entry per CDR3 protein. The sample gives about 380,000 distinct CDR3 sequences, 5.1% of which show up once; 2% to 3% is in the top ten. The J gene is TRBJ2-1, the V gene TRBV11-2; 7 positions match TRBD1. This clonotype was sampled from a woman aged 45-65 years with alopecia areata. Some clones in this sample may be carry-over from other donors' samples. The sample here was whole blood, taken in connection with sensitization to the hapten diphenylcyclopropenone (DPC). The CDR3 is CASSLKGAWTYNEQFF. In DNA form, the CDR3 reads TGTGCCAGCAGCCTCAAGGGGGCCTGGACCTACAATGAGCAGTTCTTC.